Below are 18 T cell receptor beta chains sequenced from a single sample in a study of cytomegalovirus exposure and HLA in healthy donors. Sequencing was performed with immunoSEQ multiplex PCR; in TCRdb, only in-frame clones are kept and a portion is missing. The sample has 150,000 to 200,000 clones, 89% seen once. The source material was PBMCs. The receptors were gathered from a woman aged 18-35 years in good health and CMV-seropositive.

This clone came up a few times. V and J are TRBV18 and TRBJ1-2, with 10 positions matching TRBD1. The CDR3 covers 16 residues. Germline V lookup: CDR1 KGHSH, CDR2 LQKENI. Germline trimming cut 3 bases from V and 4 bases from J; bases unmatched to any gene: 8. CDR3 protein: CASSPTGGGGGYGYTF. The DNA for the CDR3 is TGTGCCAGCTCACCGACAGGGGGCGGAGGTGGCTATGGCTACACCTTC.

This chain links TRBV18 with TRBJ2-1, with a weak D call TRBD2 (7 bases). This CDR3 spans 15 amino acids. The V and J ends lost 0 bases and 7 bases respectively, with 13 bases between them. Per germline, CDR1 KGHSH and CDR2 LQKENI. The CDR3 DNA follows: TGTGCCAGCTCACCACCGGTTAGGGGGGGAAATGAGCAGTTCTTC. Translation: CASSPPVRGGNEQFF.

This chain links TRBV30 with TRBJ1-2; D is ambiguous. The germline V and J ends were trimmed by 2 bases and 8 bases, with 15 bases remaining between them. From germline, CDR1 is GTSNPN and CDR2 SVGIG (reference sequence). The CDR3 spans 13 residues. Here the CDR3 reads CAWSLSNSGGYTF. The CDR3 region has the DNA TGTGCCTGGAGTTTAAGCAACAGCGGCGGCTACACCTTC. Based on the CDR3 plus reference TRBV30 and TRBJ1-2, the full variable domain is SQTIHQWPATLVQPVGSPLSLECTVEGTSNPNLYWYRQAAGRGLQLLFYSVGIGQISSEVPQNLSASRPQDRQFILSSKKLLLSDSGFYLCAWSLSNSGGYTFGSGTRLTVV.

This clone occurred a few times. CDR3 in amino acids: CASSPGDQPQHF. Here the CDR3 DNA reads TGCGCCAGCAGTCCGGGGGATCAGCCCCAGCATTTT. This chain links TRBV23-1 with TRBJ1-5; TRBD1 might be the D (5 bases). TRBV23-1 is marked as an open reading frame, function uncertain. The CDR3 runs 12 residues. Trimming took off 4 bases at V and 5 bases at J, with 6 bases between the two ends.

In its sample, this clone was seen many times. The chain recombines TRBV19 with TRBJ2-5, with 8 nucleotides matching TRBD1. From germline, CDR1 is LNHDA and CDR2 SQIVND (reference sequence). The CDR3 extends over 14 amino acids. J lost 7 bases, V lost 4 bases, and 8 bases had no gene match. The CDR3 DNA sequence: TGTGCCAGTAGTAAGGACAGGGCCCGGGTGACCCAGTACTTC. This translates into CASSKDRARVTQYF.

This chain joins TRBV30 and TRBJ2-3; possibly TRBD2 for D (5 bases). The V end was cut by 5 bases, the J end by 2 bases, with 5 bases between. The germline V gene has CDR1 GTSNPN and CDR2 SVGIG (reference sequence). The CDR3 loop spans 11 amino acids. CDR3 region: CAWDYTDTQYF. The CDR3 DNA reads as TGTGCCTGGGACTACACAGATACGCAGTATTTT.

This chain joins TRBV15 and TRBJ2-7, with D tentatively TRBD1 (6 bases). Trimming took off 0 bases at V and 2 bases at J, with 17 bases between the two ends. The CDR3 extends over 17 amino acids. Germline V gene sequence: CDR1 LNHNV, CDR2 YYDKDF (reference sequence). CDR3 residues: CATSRDQGKGVPYEQYF. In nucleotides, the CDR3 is TGTGCCACCAGCAGAGATCAAGGGAAGGGGGTCCCCTACGAGCAGTACTTC.

The CDR3 nucleotides are TGCGCCAGCAGTGAACGGGAGAACACTGAAGCTTTCTTT. Translating it yields CASSERENTEAFF. This sequence joins TRBV10-2 and TRBJ1-1; D uncertain. Germline assignment: CDR1 WSHSY and CDR2 SAAADI. V lost 3 bases, J lost 1 base, and 6 bases lay in between. CDR3 length equals 13 residues.

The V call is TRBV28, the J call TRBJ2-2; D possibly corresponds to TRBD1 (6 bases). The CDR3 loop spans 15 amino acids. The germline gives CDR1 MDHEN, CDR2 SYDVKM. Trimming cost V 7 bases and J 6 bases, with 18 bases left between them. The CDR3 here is CASTLTGIRSGELFF. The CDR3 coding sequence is TGTGCCAGCACCCTAACAGGGATCAGGTCCGGGGAGCTGTTTTTT.

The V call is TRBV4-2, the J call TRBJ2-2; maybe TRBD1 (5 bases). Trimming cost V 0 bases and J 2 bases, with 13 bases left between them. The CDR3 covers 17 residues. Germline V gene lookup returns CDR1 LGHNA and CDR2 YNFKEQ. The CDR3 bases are TGTGCCAGCAGCCAAGATCAGGGCAGAGTAAACACCGGGGAGCTGTTTTTT. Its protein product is CASSQDQGRVNTGELFF.

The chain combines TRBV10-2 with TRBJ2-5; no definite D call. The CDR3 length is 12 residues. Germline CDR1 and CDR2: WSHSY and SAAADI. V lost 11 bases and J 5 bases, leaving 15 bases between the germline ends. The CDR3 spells CACNDWRETQYF. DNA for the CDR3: TGCGCCTGTAATGACTGGCGTGAGACCCAGTACTTC.

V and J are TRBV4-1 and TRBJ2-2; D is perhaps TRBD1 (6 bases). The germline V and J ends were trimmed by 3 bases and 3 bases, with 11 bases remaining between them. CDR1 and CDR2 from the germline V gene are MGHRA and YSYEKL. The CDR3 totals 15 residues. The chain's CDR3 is CASSQGAFYTGELFF. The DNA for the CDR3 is TGCGCCAGCAGCCAGGGGGCGTTTTACACCGGGGAGCTGTTTTTT.

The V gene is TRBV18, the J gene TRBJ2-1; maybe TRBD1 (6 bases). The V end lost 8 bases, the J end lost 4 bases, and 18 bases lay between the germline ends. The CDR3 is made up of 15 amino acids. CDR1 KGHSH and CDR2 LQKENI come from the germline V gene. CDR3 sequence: CASLEGTPKYNEQFF. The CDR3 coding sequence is TGTGCCAGCCTTGAGGGGACACCAAAATACAATGAGCAGTTCTTC.

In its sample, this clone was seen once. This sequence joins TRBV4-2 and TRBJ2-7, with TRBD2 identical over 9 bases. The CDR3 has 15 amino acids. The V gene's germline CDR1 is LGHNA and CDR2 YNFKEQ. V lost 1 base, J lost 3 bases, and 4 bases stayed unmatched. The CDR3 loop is CASSQALSGSYEQYF. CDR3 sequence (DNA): TGTGCCAGCAGCCAAGCACTTAGCGGGAGCTACGAGCAGTACTTC.

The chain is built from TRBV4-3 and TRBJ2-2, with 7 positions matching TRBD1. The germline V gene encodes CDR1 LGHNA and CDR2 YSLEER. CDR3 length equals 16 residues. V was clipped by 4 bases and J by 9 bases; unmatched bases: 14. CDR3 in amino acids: CASSRQLTGARRELFF. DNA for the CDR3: TGCGCCAGCAGCCGTCAGCTAACAGGGGCCCGGAGGGAGCTGTTTTTT.

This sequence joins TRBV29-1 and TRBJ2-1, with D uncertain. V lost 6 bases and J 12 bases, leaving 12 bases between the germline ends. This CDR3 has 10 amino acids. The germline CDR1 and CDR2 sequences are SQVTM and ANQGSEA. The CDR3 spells CSVYQAGQFF. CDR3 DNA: TGCAGCGTGTACCAGGCCGGGCAGTTCTTC.

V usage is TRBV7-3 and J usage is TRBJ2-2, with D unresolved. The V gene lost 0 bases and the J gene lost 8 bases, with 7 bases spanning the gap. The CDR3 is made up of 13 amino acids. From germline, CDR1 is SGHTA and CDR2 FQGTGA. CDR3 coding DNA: TGTGCCAGCAGCTTAACGACTGGGGGGGAGCTGTTTTTT. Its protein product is CASSLTTGGELFF.

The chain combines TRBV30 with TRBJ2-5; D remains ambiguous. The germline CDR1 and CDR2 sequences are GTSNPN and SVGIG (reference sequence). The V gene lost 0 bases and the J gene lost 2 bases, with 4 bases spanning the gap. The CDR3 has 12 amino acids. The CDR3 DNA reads TGTGCCTGGAGTGTCAGACAAGAGACCCAGTACTTC. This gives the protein CAWSVRQETQYF.